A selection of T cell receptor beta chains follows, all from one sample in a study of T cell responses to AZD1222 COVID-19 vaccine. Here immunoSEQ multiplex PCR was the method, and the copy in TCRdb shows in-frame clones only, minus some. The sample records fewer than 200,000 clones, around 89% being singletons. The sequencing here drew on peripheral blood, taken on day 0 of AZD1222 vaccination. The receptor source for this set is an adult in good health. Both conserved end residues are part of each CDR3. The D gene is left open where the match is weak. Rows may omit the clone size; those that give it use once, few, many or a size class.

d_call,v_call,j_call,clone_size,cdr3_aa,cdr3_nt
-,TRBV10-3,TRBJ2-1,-,CAISGLGGEQFF,TGTGCCATCAGTGGATTGGGGGGTGAGCAGTTCTTC
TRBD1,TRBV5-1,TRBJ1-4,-,CASSWSKTGVSTNEKLFF,TGCGCCAGCAGCTGGAGCAAAACAGGGGTATCGACTAATGAAAAACTGTTTTTT
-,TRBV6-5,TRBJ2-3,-,CASNRQGGDTQYF,TGTGCCAGCAATCGGCAGGGGGGAGATACGCAGTATTTT
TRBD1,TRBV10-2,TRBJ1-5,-,CASSIGQGGNQPQHF,TGCGCCAGCAGTATAGGACAGGGAGGCAATCAGCCCCAGCATTTT
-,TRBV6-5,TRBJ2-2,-,CASSYENGNTGELFF,TGTGCCAGCAGTTACGAGAACGGTAACACCGGGGAGCTGTTTTTT
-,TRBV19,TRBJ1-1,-,CASSIKGERVF,TGTGCCAGTAGTATAAAAGGGGAGAGAGTCTTT
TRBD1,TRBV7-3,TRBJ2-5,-,CASSPGQQETQYF,TGTGCCAGCAGCCCGGGACAGCAGGAGACCCAGTACTTC
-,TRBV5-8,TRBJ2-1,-,CASSTPGFQVHNEQFF,TGTGCCAGCAGCACACCGGGATTTCAAGTCCACAATGAGCAGTTCTTC
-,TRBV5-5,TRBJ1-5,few,CASSLESRRNQPQHF,TGTGCCAGCAGCTTGGAGTCCAGACGCAATCAGCCCCAGCATTTT
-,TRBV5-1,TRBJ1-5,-,CASSLGPPQRGGNQPQHF,TGCGCCAGCAGCTTGGGGCCGCCCCAAAGGGGCGGCAATCAGCCCCAGCATTTT
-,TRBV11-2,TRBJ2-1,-,CASSLTQYNEQFF,TGTGCCAGCAGCTTGACACAGTACAATGAGCAGTTCTTC
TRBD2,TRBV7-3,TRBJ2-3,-,CASKGTSGAGDTQYF,TGTGCCAGCAAGGGGACTAGCGGGGCCGGAGATACGCAGTATTTT
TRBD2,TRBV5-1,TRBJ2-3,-,CASRLRGGSRGTDTQYF,TGCGCCAGCCGCCTTCGGGGGGGCTCACGAGGAACAGATACGCAGTATTTT
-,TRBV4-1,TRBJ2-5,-,CASSQDRGVGETQYF,TGCGCCAGCAGCCAAGATCGTGGGGTAGGGGAGACCCAGTACTTC
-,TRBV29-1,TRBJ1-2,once,CSVEDRQGRGPNYGYTF,TGCAGCGTTGAAGATCGGCAAGGAAGGGGACCAAACTATGGCTACACCTTC